This T cell receptor (beta chain) was observed in a study of T-cell reconstitution after alpha-beta-depleted transplantation in children. Whole-study results and caveats: Recipient T cells and thymic progenitors that survived were the source of the high TCRbeta diversity seen at day 60 in some patients. The main origin of T-cell counts and diversity one year after transplant was newly produced T cells. There were reportedly several hundred expanded graft clones from which alpha-beta T cells came about two months after transplant.

Unique molecular identifiers were incorporated when the TCRbeta library was constructed. TCRdb independently ran MiXCR on the PCR reads; one entry per CDR3 protein. The sample lists about 640,000 distinct CDR3 sequences; approximately 12% were seen once. This clonotype was seen repeatedly, ten times or more. Its antigen is still unknown. The sequence derives from a male patient aged 10 to 17 who had a stem cell transplant for acute myeloid leukemia, so the T cells may come from the graft donor. This sample comprised PBMCs, mostly from graft donor cells, obtained 360 days after TCRalphabeta/CD19-depleted stem cell transplant.

The chain's CDR3 is CASSREAGNIQYF. The CDR3 coding sequence is TGTGCCAGCAGCCGGGAGGCCGGGAACATTCAGTACTTC. J is TRBJ2-4 and V is TRBV2; 7 bases match TRBD2. The CDR3 totals 13 residues. The germline gives CDR1 SNHLY, CDR2 FYNNEI. Losses at the gene ends were 6 bases for V and 7 bases for J; bases not matched to a gene: 6. Complete variable domain (other parts from reference TRBV2 and TRBJ2-4): EPEVTQTPSHQVTQMGQEVILRCVPISNHLYFYWYRQILGQKVEFLVSFYNNEISEKSEIFDDQFSVERPDGSNFTLKIRSTKLEDSAMYFCASSREAGNIQYFGAGTRLSVL.